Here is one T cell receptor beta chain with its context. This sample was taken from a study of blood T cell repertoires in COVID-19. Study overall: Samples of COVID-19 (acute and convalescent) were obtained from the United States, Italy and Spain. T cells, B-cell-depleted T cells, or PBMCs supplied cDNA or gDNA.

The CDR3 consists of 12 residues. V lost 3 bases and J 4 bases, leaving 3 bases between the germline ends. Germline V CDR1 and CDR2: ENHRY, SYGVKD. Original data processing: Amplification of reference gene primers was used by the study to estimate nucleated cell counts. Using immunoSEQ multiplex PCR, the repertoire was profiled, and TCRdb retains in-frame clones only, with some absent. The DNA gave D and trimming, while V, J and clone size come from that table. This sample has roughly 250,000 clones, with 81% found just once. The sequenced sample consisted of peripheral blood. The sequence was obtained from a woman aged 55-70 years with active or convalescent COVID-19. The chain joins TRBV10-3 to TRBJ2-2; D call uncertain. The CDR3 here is CAISDFTGELFF. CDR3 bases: TGTGCCATCAGTGACTTCACCGGGGAGCTGTTTTTT.